This passage covers 3 T cell receptor beta chains from one sample sequenced in a study of graft-versus-host responses after intestinal transplantation. Generated by immunoSEQ multiplex PCR, the TCRdb table keeps only in-frame clones and is missing some. Of 85,000 to 100,000 clones listed, about 82% are singletons. The sequences come from PBMCs, collected 255 days after intestinal transplant. Receptors originate from a human patient who received an intestinal transplant, so some T cells may come from the graft donor.

The rearrangement links TRBV5-1 to TRBJ2-1; 8 nucleotides line up with TRBD1. CDR3 length equals 16 residues. J was trimmed by 2 bases and V by 0 bases; bases with no gene match: 4. CDR1 is SGHRS and CDR2 is YFSETQ in the germline V gene. The CDR3 protein is CASSLGQGKTYNEQFF. The CDR3 nucleotides are TGCGCCAGCAGCTTGGGACAGGGGAAGACCTACAATGAGCAGTTCTTC.

V is TRBV7-2 and J is TRBJ1-5; possible D gene TRBD1, 5 bases. Looked up from germline, CDR1 is SGHTA and CDR2 is FQGNSA. This CDR3 comprises 14 residues. Between the trimmed V and J ends, which lost 1 base and 7 bases, there was a span of 11 bases. CDR3 region: CASSLEAGRQPQHF. The DNA for the CDR3 is TGTGCCAGCAGCTTAGAGGCAGGGAGGCAGCCCCAGCATTTT.

The rearrangement uses TRBV28 and TRBJ2-2, with TRBD2 identical over 8 bases. The V and J ends lost 4 bases and 7 bases, in that order; junction bases with no gene match: 8. This CDR3 contains 15 residues. CDR1 is MDHEN and CDR2 is SYDVKM in the germline V gene. The chain's CDR3 is CASSSSGPGVGELFF. The CDR3 region has the DNA TGTGCCAGCAGTTCTAGCGGGCCCGGGGTCGGGGAGCTGTTTTTT. Full variable domain (missing parts from reference TRBV28 and TRBJ2-2): DVKVTQSSRYLVKRTGEKVFLECVQDMDHENMFWYRQDPGLGLRLIYFSYDVKMKEKGDIPEGYSVSREKKERFSLILESASTNQTSMYLCASSSSGPGVGELFFGEGSRLTVL.